The 30 T cell receptor beta chains presented below share a single source sample, sequenced in a study of CD8+ T cells in alopecia areata. RNA was isolated and reverse transcribed to cDNA, the sequencing template. Using immunoSEQ multiplex PCR, the repertoire was profiled, and TCRdb retains in-frame clones only, with some absent. There are about 200,000 clones in the sample; approximately 53% occur only once, and nearly 5% lies in the top ten. The sequenced material came from CD8+ T cells sorted from blood. The source is a human donor in good health.

The rearrangement joins TRBV9 to TRBJ2-3, with D tentatively TRBD1 or TRBD2 (6 bases each). The V end lost 0 bases, the J end lost 0 bases, and 11 bases lay between the germline ends. Germline-derived CDR1 and CDR2 are SGDLS and YYNGEE. The CDR3 consists of 16 residues. As DNA, the CDR3 is TGTGCCAGCAGCGTAGGGGTAGGGGGGAGCACAGATACGCAGTATTTT. Protein: CASSVGVGGSTDTQYF.

The sample holds a few counts of this clone. V gene TRBV6-5 combines with J gene TRBJ2-7; 10 bases map to TRBD1. V was pared by 2 bases and J by 5 bases, with 0 bases of the junction left unmatched. Germline V CDR1 and CDR2: MNHEY, SVGAGI. CDR3 size: 13 residues. CDR3 amino acids: CASSYGTGDEQYF. The CDR3 DNA is TGTGCCAGCAGTTACGGGACAGGGGACGAGCAGTACTTC.

This clone has more than one count but fewer than ten. The J gene is TRBJ2-5, the V gene TRBV2, with TRBD1 matching over 9 bases. The germline V gene encodes CDR1 SNHLY and CDR2 FYNNEI. The CDR3 has 15 residues. J was trimmed by 2 bases and V by 6 bases; bases with no gene match: 7. The CDR3 DNA follows: TGTGCCAGCAGCACGGGACAGGGCTTTCAAGAGACCCAGTACTTC. It codes for CASSTGQGFQETQYF.

The V gene is TRBV27, the J gene TRBJ1-5, with a possible D match to TRBD1 (5 bases). The germline V gene has CDR1 MNHEY and CDR2 SMNVEV (reference sequence). This CDR3 has 13 residues. Trimming pared 4 bases from V and 7 bases from J, leaving 11 bases between. DNA of the CDR3: TGTGCCAGCAGTTGGGGGGTCGAGCAGCCCCAGCATTTT. Encoded protein: CASSWGVEQPQHF.

In its sample, this clone was seen a few times. This chain links TRBV6-5 with TRBJ1-2; possibly TRBD1 for D (5 bases). The CDR3 is 14 amino acids. V lost 1 base and J 8 bases, leaving 14 bases between the germline ends. Germline V CDR1 and CDR2: MNHEY, SVGAGI. CDR3 sequence reads: CASSYLPGAEGYTF. The CDR3 nucleotides read TGTGCCAGCAGTTACTTGCCCGGGGCTGAGGGCTACACCTTC.

This clone was picked up a small number of times. This rearrangement joins TRBV29-1 to TRBJ2-3; a possible D gene is TRBD1 (5 bases). The CDR3 spans 14 residues. V was cut by 1 base and J by 3 bases, with 11 bases left in between. The germline V gene has CDR1 SQVTM and CDR2 ANQGSEA. The CDR3 coding sequence is TGCAGCGTTGAAGGGGGCTCAGAAACAGATACGCAGTATTTT. This codes for CSVEGGSETDTQYF.

The chain joins TRBV29-1 to TRBJ1-2; 8 positions agree with TRBD1. The CDR3 consists of 16 residues. Germline V CDR1 and CDR2: SQVTM, ANQGSEA. After removal of 6 bases from V and 0 bases from J, the junction contained 12 bases not matched to a gene. This chain's CDR3 is CSVAIRGRPANYGYTF. CDR3 nucleotides: TGCAGCGTCGCGATCAGGGGGCGACCCGCTAACTATGGCTACACCTTC.

The chain uses TRBV27 and TRBJ2-1; 8 nucleotides line up with TRBD1. Trimming at V came to 6 bases and at J to 0 bases, leaving 10 bases not matched to a gene. Germline values: CDR1 MNHEY, CDR2 SMNVEV (reference sequence). This CDR3 is 17 amino acids long. DNA of the CDR3: TGTGCCAGCAGCCCCAGGGGGCTTGCCAGCTCCTACAATGAGCAGTTCTTC. Its protein product is CASSPRGLASSYNEQFF.

This clone occurred a few times. The rearrangement links TRBV11-2 to TRBJ2-5, with a weak D call TRBD1 (6 bases). The germline V gene encodes CDR1 SGHAT and CDR2 FQNNGV. Trimming removed 5 bases at V and 2 bases at J, with 12 bases between. The CDR3 sequence is 14 residues long. CDR3 region: CASSRTGTQETQYF. The CDR3 DNA is TGTGCCAGCAGCCGGACGGGGACACAAGAGACCCAGTACTTC.

This clone was detected only a few times. The chain recombines TRBV29-1 with TRBJ1-5; D not certain. The CDR3 sequence is 12 residues long. Germline V lookup: CDR1 SQVTM, CDR2 ANQGSEA. V lost 6 bases to trimming and J lost 2 bases, with 8 bases between them. The CDR3 spells CSVQLGNQPQHF. In nucleotides, the CDR3 is TGCAGCGTGCAGCTGGGCAATCAGCCCCAGCATTTT. The whole variable domain, remainder taken from reference TRBV29-1 and TRBJ1-5, is SAVISQKPSRDICQRGTSLTIQCQVDSQVTMMFWYRQQPGQSLTLIATANQGSEATYESGFVIDKFPISRPNLTFSTLTVSNMSPEDSSIYLCSVQLGNQPQHFGDGTRLSIL.

This chain connects TRBV27 to TRBJ1-4; D unclear. With 6 bases removed from V and 4 bases from J, the gap between germline ends came to 15 bases. Germline V gene sequence: CDR1 MNHEY, CDR2 SMNVEV (reference sequence). The CDR3 is made up of 15 amino acids. The CDR3 DNA reads as TGTGCCAGCAGAATACCAAGGGATAATAATGAAAAACTGTTTTTT. Protein product: CASRIPRDNNEKLFF.

The chain combines TRBV6-5 with TRBJ2-5; TRBD2 matches at 11 bases. This CDR3 is built from 15 residues. The V and J ends lost 7 bases and 7 bases, in that order; junction bases with no gene match: 11. Germline values: CDR1 MNHEY, CDR2 SVGAGI. The CDR3, as DNA: TGTGCCAGCATCCAGACTAGCGGGGATCCTCGGACCCAGTACTTC. Protein: CASIQTSGDPRTQYF.

J is TRBJ1-1 and V is TRBV25-1; D not certain. Per the germline V gene, CDR1 is MGHDK and CDR2 is SYGVNS. V was shortened by 1 base and J by 1 base, with 4 bases between the two germline ends. The CDR3 has 13 residues. In nucleotides, the CDR3 is TGTGCCAGCAGTGAATGGCAGAACACTGAAGCTTTCTTT. Translation gives CASSEWQNTEAFF.

The chain couples TRBV29-1 to TRBJ2-1, with D possibly TRBD1 on 6 matching bases. Trimming shortened V by 7 bases and J by 5 bases, and 18 bases separated the two germline ends. Germline CDR1 reads SQVTM; CDR2 reads ANQGSEA. The CDR3 contains 14 residues. The CDR3 loop is CSAAARGVNNEQFF. Here the CDR3 DNA reads TGCAGCGCCGCGGCCAGGGGAGTTAACAATGAGCAGTTCTTC.

This chain uses TRBV7-9 with TRBJ2-7; D perhaps matches TRBD2 (6 bases). CDR1 SEHNR and CDR2 FQNEAQ come from the germline V gene (reference sequence). This CDR3 spans 14 amino acids. Trimming removed 0 bases at V and 2 bases at J, with 8 bases between. The CDR3 nucleotides are TGTGCCAGCAGCTTAGCTGGGACTCCCTACGAGCAGTACTTC. Protein product: CASSLAGTPYEQYF.

This clone was observed a few times. The chain has TRBV4-1 and TRBJ1-2; D gene uncertain. Germline CDR1 MGHRA, CDR2 YSYEKL. This CDR3 comprises 13 residues. V was trimmed by 1 base and J by 8 bases, leaving 11 bases between them. The DNA for the CDR3 is TGCGCCAGCAGCCAAGTGGCCCTGCGGGGCTACACCTTC. Its protein product is CASSQVALRGYTF.

The rearrangement links TRBV7-9 to TRBJ1-1; D not resolved. The CDR3 has 13 amino acids. V was pared by 5 bases and J by 2 bases, with 9 bases between. In germline, CDR1 is SEHNR, CDR2 FQNEAQ (reference sequence). The CDR3 DNA is TGTGCCAGCAGCCCCGGGATTAACACTGAAGCTTTCTTT. It translates to CASSPGINTEAFF.

The rearrangement joins TRBV30 to TRBJ1-2; D unresolved. The germline CDR1 and CDR2 sequences are GTSNPN and SVGIG (reference sequence). The length of the CDR3 is 12 residues. V was cut by 1 base and J by 4 bases, with 7 bases left in between. This CDR3 reads CAWSAGFYGYTF. As DNA, the CDR3 is TGTGCCTGGAGTGCCGGGTTCTATGGCTACACCTTC.

The table lists this clone with a few counts. This chain joins TRBV29-1 and TRBJ2-3, with TRBD1 matching over 7 bases. Losses at the gene ends were 8 bases for V and 4 bases for J; bases not matched to a gene: 9. The CDR3 is 13 amino acids. Germline V gene data show CDR1 as SQVTM and CDR2 as ANQGSEA. The CDR3 loop reads CSLDRVGADTQYF. DNA for the CDR3: TGCAGCCTAGACAGGGTGGGCGCAGATACGCAGTATTTT.

The chain carries TRBV29-1 and TRBJ2-5; D is uncertain. The CDR3 is 10 amino acids. The V gene lost 7 bases and the J gene lost 5 bases, with 8 bases spanning the gap. Germline lookup yields CDR1 SQVTM and CDR2 ANQGSEA. CDR3 protein: CSALGETQYF. Here the CDR3 DNA reads TGCAGCGCCCTGGGGGAGACCCAGTACTTC.

The chain carries TRBV27 and TRBJ2-7; 10 bases align to TRBD1. J gave up 0 bases and V 5 bases, and 4 bases lay outside the gene matches. This CDR3 comprises 15 residues. CDR1 is MNHEY, CDR2 SMNVEV, per germline (reference sequence). This CDR3 is CASSPRQGASYEQYF. CDR3 sequence (DNA): TGTGCCAGCAGTCCCAGACAGGGGGCCTCCTACGAGCAGTACTTC.

This chain uses TRBV27 with TRBJ2-7; D gene ambiguous. The CDR3 runs 12 residues. The germline CDR1 and CDR2 sequences are MNHEY and SMNVEV (reference sequence). The V and J ends lost 6 bases and 0 bases respectively, with 6 bases between them. The CDR3 nucleotides read TGTGCCAGCAGCTCACCCTCCTACGAGCAGTACTTC. Protein product: CASSSPSYEQYF.

The genes are TRBV13 and TRBJ2-5, with TRBD2 identical over 8 bases. After removal of 2 bases from V and 6 bases from J, the junction contained 11 bases not matched to a gene. The CDR3 length is 16 residues. Germline CDR1 is PRHDT and CDR2 is FYEKMQ (reference sequence). DNA of the CDR3: TGTGCCAGCAGCTTAAATGGACGGGGGGGCCGAAAGACCCAGTACTTC. It codes for CASSLNGRGGRKTQYF.

The chain carries TRBV7-8 and TRBJ1-1; tentatively, D is TRBD1 (6 bases). Trimming cost V 5 bases and J 1 base, with 17 bases left between them. This CDR3 contains 16 residues. The germline V gene has CDR1 SGHVS and CDR2 FQNEAQ. The CDR3 spells CASSAYPGAGNTEAFF. The CDR3 DNA sequence: TGTGCCAGCAGCGCCTACCCAGGGGCAGGGAACACTGAAGCTTTCTTT.

The V and J genes are TRBV11-2 and TRBJ2-1, with 10 bases aligning to TRBD2. The CDR3 contains 13 residues. In germline, CDR1 is SGHAT, CDR2 FQNNGV. V was clipped by 8 bases and J by 6 bases; unmatched bases: 4. As DNA, the CDR3 is TGTGCCAGCGTTAGCGGGGGGAGCAATGAGCAGTTCTTC. Protein: CASVSGGSNEQFF.

This clone was observed a few times. The rearrangement uses TRBV27 and TRBJ2-3, with D possibly matching TRBD2 (5 bases). Per the germline V gene, CDR1 is MNHEY and CDR2 is SMNVEV (reference sequence). This CDR3 has 15 residues. The V end lost 4 bases, the J end lost 1 base, and 12 bases lay between the germline ends. The DNA for the CDR3 is TGTGCCAGCAGTTCCTCCCCGGAGGGCACAGATACGCAGTATTTT. Translating it yields CASSSSPEGTDTQYF.

Only a few counts were recorded for this clone. V gene TRBV19 combines with J gene TRBJ2-1; the match to TRBD1 covers 10 bases. From germline, CDR1 is LNHDA and CDR2 SQIVND (reference sequence). J gave up 6 bases and V 8 bases, and 7 bases lay outside the gene matches. The CDR3 length is 14 residues. CDR3 in amino acids: CASRDRGQGNEQFF. DNA for the CDR3: TGTGCCAGTCGAGACAGGGGGCAAGGCAATGAGCAGTTCTTC.

This chain links TRBV4-1 with TRBJ2-7, with unresolved D. Trimming left V 4 bases short and J 1 base short, with 14 bases between. The CDR3 length is 15 residues. Germline V gene data show CDR1 as MGHRA and CDR2 as YSYEKL. The CDR3 coding sequence is TGCGCCAGCAGCCCTCAGAGTCCTCCTTCCTACGAGCAGTACTTC. It codes for CASSPQSPPSYEQYF.

This clone was seen only a few times. The J gene is TRBJ1-3, the V gene TRBV5-4; D unclear. The CDR3 extends over 15 amino acids. V lost 1 base, J lost 0 bases, and 8 bases lay in between. Germline V gives CDR1 SGHNT, CDR2 YYREEE (reference sequence). CDR3 sequence reads: CASSLSGFSGNTIYF. The DNA of the CDR3 is TGTGCCAGCAGCTTGTCGGGATTCTCTGGAAACACCATATATTTT.

V and J are TRBV9 and TRBJ2-1; 8 bases are shared with TRBD2. After removal of 7 bases from V and 9 bases from J, the junction contained 12 bases not matched to a gene. The CDR3 runs 14 residues. Germline V gene sequence: CDR1 SGDLS, CDR2 YYNGEE. The CDR3 spells CASEPQRGNSEQFF. CDR3 bases: TGTGCCAGCGAACCCCAGCGGGGGAACAGTGAGCAGTTCTTC.